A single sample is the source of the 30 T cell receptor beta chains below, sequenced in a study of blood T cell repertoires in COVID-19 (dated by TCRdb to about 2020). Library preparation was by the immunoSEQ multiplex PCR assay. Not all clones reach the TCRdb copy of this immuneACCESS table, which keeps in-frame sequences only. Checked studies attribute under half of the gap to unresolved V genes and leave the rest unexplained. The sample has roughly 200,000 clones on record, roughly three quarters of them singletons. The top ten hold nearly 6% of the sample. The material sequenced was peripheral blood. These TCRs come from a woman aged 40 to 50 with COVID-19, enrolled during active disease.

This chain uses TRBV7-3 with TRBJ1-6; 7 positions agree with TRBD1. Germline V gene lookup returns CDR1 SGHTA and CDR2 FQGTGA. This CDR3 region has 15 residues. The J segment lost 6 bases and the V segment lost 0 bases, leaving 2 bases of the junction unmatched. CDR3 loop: CASSLTTGVNSPLHF. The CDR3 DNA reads TGTGCCAGCAGCTTAACAACAGGGGTTAATTCACCCCTCCACTTT.

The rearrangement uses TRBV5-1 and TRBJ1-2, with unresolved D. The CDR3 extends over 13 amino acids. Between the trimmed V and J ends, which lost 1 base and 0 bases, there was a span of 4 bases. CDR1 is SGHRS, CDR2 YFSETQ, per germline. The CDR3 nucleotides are TGCGCCAGCAGCTTGACAGCTAACTATGGCTACACCTTC. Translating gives CASSLTANYGYTF.

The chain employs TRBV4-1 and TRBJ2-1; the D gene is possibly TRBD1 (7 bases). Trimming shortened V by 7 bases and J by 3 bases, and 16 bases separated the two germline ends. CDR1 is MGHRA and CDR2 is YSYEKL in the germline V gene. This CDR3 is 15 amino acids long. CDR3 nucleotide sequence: TGCGCCAGCACCCCCGGCAGGGGGGACTACAATGAGCAGTTCTTC. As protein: CASTPGRGDYNEQFF.

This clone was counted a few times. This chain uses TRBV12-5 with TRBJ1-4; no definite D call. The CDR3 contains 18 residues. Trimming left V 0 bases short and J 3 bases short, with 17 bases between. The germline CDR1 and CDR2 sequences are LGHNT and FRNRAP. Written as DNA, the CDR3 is TGTGCTAGTGGTTTGGTGCCCAAATTACAGAAACCTAATGAAAAACTGTTTTTT. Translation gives CASGLVPKLQKPNEKLFF.

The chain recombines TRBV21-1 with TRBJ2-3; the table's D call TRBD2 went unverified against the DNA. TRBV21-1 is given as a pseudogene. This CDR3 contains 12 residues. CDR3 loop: CASSRSTDTQYF. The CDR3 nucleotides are TGTGCCAGCAGCCGGAGCACAGATACGCAGTATTTT.

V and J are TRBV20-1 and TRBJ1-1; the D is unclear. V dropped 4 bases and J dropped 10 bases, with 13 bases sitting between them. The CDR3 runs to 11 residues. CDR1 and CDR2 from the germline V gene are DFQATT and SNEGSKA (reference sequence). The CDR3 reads CSATLDSVAFF. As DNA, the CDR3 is TGCAGTGCTACCCTGGACTCGGTAGCTTTCTTT.

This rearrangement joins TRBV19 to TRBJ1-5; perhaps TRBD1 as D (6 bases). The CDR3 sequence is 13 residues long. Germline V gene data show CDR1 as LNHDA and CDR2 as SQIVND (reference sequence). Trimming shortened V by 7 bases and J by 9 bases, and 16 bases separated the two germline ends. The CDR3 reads CASTRTANTPQHF. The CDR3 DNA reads TGTGCCAGTACGAGGACAGCCAATACGCCCCAGCATTTT.

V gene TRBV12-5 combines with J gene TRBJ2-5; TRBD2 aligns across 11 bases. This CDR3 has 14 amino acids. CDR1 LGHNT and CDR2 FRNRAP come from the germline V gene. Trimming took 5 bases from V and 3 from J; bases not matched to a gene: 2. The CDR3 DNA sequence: TGTGCTAGTGGTCTAGCGGGGGGAGAAGAGACCCAGTACTTC. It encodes CASGLAGGEETQYF.

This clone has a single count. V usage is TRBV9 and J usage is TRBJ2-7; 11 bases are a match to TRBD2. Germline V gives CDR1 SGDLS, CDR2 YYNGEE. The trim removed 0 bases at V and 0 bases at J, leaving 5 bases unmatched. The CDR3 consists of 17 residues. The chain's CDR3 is CASSVDPGTSGSYEQYF. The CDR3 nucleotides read TGTGCCAGCAGCGTAGACCCCGGGACTAGCGGCTCCTACGAGCAGTACTTC. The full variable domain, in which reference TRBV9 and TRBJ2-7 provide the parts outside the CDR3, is DSGVTQTPKHLITATGQRVTLRCSPRSGDLSVYWYQQSLDQGLQFLIQYYNGEERAKGNILERFSAQQFPDLHSELNLSSLELGDSALYFCASSVDPGTSGSYEQYFGPGTRLTVT.

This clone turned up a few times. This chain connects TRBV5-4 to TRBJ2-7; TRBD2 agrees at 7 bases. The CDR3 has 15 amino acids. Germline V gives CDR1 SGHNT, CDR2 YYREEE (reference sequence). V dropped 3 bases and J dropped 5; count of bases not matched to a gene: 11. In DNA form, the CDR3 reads TGTGCCAGCAGCTCCAAGCGGGGTGTGGTCCACGAGCAGTACTTC. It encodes CASSSKRGVVHEQYF.

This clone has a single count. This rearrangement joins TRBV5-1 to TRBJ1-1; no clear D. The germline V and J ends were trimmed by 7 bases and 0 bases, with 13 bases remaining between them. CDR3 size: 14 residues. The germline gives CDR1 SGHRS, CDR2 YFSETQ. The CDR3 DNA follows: TGCGCCAGCCGAGACGGGAGTATGAACACTGAAGCTTTCTTT. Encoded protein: CASRDGSMNTEAFF.

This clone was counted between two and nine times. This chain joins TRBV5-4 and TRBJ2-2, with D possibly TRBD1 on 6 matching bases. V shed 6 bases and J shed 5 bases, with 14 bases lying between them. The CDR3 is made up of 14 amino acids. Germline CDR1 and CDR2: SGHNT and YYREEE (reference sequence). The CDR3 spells CASNKVGATGELFF. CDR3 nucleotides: TGTGCCAGCAATAAGGTGGGGGCGACCGGGGAGCTGTTTTTT.

The CDR3 spells CASSIRVGGPYEQYF. The CDR3, as DNA: TGTGCCAGTAGTATACGTGTGGGGGGACCCTACGAGCAGTACTTC. The chain links TRBV19 to TRBJ2-7, with D perhaps TRBD2 (6 bases). In germline, CDR1 is LNHDA, CDR2 SQIVND (reference sequence). The CDR3 extends over 15 amino acids. The V end lost 2 bases, the J end lost 2 bases, and 13 bases lay between the germline ends.

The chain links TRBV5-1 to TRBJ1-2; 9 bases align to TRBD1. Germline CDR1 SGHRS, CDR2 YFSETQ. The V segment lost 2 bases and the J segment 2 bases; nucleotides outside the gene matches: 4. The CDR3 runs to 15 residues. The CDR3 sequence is CASSFTGGANYGYTF. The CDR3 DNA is TGCGCCAGCAGCTTCACAGGGGGCGCGAACTATGGCTACACCTTC.

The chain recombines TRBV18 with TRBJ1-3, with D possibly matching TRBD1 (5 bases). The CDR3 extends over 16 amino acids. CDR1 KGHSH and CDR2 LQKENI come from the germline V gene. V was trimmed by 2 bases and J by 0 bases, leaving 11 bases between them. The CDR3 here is CASSPVDSSSGNTIYF. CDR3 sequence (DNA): TGTGCCAGCTCACCAGTTGACAGTTCCTCTGGAAACACCATATATTTT.

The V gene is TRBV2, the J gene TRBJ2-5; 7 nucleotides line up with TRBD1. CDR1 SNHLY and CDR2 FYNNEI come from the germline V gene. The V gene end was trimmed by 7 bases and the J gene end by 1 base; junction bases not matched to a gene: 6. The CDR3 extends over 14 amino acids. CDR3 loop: CASIPGTVQETQYF. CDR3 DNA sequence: TGTGCCAGCATCCCTGGGACAGTCCAAGAGACCCAGTACTTC.

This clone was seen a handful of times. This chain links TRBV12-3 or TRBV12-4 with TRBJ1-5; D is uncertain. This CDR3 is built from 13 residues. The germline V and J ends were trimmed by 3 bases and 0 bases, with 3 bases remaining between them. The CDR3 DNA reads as TGTGCCAGCAGTTTCAATAGCAATCAGCCCCAGCATTTT. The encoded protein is CASSFNSNQPQHF.

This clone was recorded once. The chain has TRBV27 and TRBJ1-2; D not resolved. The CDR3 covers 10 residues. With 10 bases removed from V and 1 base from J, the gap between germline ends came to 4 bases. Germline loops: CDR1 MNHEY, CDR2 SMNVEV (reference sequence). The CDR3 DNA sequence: TGTGCCACTTTTAACTATGGCTACACCTTC. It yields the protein CATFNYGYTF.

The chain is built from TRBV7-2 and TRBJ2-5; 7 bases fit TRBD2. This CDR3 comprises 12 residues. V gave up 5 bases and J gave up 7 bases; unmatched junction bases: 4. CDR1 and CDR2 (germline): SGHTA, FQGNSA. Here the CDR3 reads CASSQTGGTQYF. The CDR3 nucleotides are TGTGCCAGCAGCCAGACGGGAGGGACCCAGTACTTC.

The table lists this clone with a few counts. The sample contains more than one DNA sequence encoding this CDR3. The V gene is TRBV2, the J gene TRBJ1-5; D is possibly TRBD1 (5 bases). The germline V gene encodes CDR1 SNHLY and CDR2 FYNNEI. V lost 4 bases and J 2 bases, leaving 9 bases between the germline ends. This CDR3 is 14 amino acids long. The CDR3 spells CASSVGGGNQPQHF. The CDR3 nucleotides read TGTGCCAGCAGTGTCGGGGGGGGCAATCAGCCCCAGCATTTT.

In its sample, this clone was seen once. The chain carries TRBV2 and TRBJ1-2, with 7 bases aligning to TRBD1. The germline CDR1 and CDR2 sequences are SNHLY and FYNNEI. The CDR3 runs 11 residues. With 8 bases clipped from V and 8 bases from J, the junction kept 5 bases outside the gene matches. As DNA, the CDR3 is TGTGCCAGCGTCAGGACAGGCGGCTACACCTTC. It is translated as CASVRTGGYTF.

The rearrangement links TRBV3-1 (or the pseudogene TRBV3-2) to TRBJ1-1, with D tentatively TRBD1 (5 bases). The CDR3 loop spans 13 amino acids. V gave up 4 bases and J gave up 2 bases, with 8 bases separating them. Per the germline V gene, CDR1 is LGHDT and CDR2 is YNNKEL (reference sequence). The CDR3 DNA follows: TGTGCCAGCAGCCTGGGGCCCAACACTGAAGCTTTCTTT. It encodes CASSLGPNTEAFF.

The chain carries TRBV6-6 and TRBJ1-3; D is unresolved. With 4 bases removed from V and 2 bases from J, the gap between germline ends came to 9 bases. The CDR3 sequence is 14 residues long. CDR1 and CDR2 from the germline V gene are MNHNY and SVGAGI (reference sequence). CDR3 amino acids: CASSWSGTGNTIYF. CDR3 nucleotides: TGTGCCAGCAGTTGGTCGGGAACTGGAAACACCATATATTTT.

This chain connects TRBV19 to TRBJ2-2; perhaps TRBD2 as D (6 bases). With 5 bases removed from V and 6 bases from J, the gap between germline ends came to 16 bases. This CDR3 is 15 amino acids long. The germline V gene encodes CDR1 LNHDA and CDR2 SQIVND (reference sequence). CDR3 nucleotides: TGTGCCAGTAGTCCGAGGACTACTCTCCCCGGGGAGCTGTTTTTT. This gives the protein CASSPRTTLPGELFF.

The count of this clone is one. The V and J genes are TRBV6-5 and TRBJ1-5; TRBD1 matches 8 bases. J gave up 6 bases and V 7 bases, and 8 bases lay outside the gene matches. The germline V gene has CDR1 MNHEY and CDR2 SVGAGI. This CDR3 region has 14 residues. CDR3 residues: CASKPGGASQPQHF. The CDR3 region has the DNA TGTGCCAGCAAACCAGGGGGCGCGAGTCAGCCCCAGCATTTT.

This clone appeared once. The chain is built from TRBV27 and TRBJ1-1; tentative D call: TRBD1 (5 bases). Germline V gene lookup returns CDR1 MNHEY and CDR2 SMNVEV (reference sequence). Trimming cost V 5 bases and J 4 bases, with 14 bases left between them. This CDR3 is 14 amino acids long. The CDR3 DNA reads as TGTGCCAGCAGTAAAACAGGATTCGCCACTGAAGCTTTCTTT. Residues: CASSKTGFATEAFF.

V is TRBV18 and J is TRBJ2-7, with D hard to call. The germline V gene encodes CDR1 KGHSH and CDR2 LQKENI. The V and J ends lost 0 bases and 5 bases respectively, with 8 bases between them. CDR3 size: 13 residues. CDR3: CASSPPSRDEQYF. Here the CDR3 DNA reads TGTGCCAGCTCACCACCCTCGCGCGACGAGCAGTACTTC.

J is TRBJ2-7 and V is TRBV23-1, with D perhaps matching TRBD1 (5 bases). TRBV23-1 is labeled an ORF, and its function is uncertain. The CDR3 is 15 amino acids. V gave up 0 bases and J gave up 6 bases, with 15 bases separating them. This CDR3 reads CASSQSAGLFSEQYF. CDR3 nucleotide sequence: TGCGCCAGCAGTCAATCGGCAGGGTTATTCTCCGAGCAGTACTTC.

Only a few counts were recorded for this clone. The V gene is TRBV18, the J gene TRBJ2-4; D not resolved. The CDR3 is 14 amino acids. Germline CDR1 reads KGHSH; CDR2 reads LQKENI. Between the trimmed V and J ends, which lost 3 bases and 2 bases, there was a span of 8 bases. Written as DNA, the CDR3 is TGTGCCAGCTCACCGTCTGGCTCCAAAAACATTCAGTACTTC. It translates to CASSPSGSKNIQYF.

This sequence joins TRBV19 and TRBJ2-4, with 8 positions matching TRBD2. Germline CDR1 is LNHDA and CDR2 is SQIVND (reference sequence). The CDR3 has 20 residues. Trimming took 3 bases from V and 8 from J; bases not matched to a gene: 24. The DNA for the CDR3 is TGTGCCAGTAGTATTCTGTCCCCGACCGGGACTAGGGGTGGAGGGGACATTCAGTACTTC. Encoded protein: CASSILSPTGTRGGGDIQYF.